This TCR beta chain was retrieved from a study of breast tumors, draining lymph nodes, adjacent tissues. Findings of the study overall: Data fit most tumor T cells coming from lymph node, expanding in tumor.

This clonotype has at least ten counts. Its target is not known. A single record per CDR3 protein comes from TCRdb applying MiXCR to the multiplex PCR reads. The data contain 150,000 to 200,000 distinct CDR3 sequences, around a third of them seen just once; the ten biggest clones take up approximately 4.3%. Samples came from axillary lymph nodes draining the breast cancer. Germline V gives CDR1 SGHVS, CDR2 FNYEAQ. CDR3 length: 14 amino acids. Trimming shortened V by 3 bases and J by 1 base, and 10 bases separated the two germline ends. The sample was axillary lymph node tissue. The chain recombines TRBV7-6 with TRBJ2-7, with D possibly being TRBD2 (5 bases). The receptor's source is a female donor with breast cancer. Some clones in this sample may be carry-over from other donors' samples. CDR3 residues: CASSLAGGSYEQYF. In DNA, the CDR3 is TGTGCCAGCAGCTTGGCGGGCGGGTCCTACGAGCAGTACTTC.